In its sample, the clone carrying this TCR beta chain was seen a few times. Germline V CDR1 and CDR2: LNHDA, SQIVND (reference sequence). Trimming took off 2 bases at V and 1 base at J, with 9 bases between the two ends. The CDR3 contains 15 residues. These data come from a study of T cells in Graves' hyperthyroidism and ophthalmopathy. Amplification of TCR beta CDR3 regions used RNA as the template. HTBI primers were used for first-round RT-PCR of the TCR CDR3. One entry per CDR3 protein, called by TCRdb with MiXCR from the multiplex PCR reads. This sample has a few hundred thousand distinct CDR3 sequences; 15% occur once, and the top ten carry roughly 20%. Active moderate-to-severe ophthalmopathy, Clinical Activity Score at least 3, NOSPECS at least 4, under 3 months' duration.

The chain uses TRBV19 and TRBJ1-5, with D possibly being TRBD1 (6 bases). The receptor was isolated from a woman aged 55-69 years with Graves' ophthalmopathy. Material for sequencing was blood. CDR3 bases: TGTGCCAGTAGTATAAACACAGGGAGCAATCAGCCCCAGCATTTT. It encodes CASSINTGSNQPQHF.